A single TCR beta chain is shown here with its context. Antigen unknown. These data come from a study of shared clonotypes between healthy human individuals. Study results and limitations: Sharing across four donors was highest in naive CD4 (roughly 5%) and lowest in memory CD8 (approximately 0.4%). Donors were few, which limited the genetic and exposure-history diversity represented. Generation probability values for non-shared clonotypes were lower than those for clonotypes shared by all four donors.

Trimming removed 5 bases from V and 5 bases from J; junction bases left unmatched: 11. The CDR3 spans 15 residues. Germline V gives CDR1 MNHNY, CDR2 SVGAGI (reference sequence). Genomic DNA (from each subset) was split evenly across several immunoSEQ plates. Using immunoSEQ multiplex PCR, the repertoire was profiled, and TCRdb retains in-frame clones only, with some absent. The table records about 100,000 clones, roughly 70% of them present only once. This sequence joins TRBV6-6 and TRBJ2-7; 8 nucleotides line up with TRBD2. Sequencing was done on a sample of memory CD8+ T cells sorted from blood. The subset is: CD45RO+ cells pooled with CCR7-negative TemRA cells. The receptor was isolated from a woman aged 25 to 39 in good health. CDR3 sequence (DNA): TGTGCCAGCAGTGGTCGAGCGGGGGCTAACGACGAGCAGTACTTC. This gives the protein CASSGRAGANDEQYF.